This record looks at one T cell receptor (beta chain) sequence and its context. The clone's antigen remains unknown. Nothing much larger sits one base from this clone, and base qualities are not available. The CDR3 regions of human TCRbeta chains were analyzed by immunosequencing. Processing in the source paper ran as follows. Repertoire TCRs were matched against a reference library of SARS-CoV-2-specific TCRs generated with the MIRA antigen-specificity platform. Breadth was defined as the fraction of unique TCRs that were SARS-CoV-2-associated. Depth was defined as the fraction of total T cells that were SARS-CoV-2-associated. Using the MIRA data, every spike-specific TCR was mapped to the spike region that the TCR reacted to and assigned to either a CD4 or a CD8 class. Log10-transformed breadth and depth values were compared by one-way ANOVA with Sidak's multiple comparisons tests. TCRdb provides this immuneACCESS table in a form limited to in-frame rearrangements. Some clones are lacking; in checked studies, under half of them reflect an unresolved V gene, and why the rest are absent is not known. That table is the source of V, J and clone size, and D and trimming were worked out from the DNA. The sample yields some 72,000 clones; roughly 94% were counted once. The leading ten clones occupy around 7.1% of the sample.

The V end loses 2 bases and the J end loses 4 bases, and a stretch of 15 bases separates them. The CDR3 contains 16 residues, cysteine and phenylalanine counted. CDR3 DNA only is kept here, 48 bases in frame from base 1. Sequences LGHDT (CDR1) and YNNKEL (CDR2) are obtained from the germline V gene (reference sequence). This specimen belongs to a study of T cell responses to AZD1222 COVID-19 vaccine (dated by TCRdb to the early 2020s). In the study overall: A total of 233 trial participants underwent TCR sequencing, of whom 200 to 220 had received two doses of AZD1222 and some 25 had received two doses of the MenACWY control vaccine. Trial participants were enrolled by age into subgroups of 18-55, 56-69 and 70-plus years, and around 150, 29 and 61 TCR-sequenced participants, respectively, were included in these subgroups.

What the time point label conveys for this sample: baseline before first vaccination. In the paper's terms, the treatment or condition label means: meningococcal conjugate vaccine given as trial control. Samples from vaccinated people were obtained from the UK trials COV001 and COV002, which included a single-blind randomized controlled phase 2/3 trial of AZD1222 (ChAdOx1 nCoV-19) in healthy adults. Trial participant PBMC samples were collected at day 0 and day 28 after the second dose for TCRbeta chain sequencing. The study at large found these results: The 56-69-year group was small, and its depth increase did not reach significance, likely because of low power. After two AZD1222 doses, both the breadth and the depth of spike-specific TCRs were significantly higher than at day 0 and than in MenACWY recipients. Participants were mostly white British and included more females than males, and it was suggested by the authors that clonal diversity may have been underestimated. Nearly half of unique spike-specific TCRs reportedly recognized epitopes outside regions mutated in the B.1.351 and B.1.1.7 variants. Because no samples from the day 14 peak response were available, repertoires could be characterized only after the peak T cell response. CD4 TCRs associated with the vaccine covered the entire spike protein, and the dominant responses were in regions 160-218 and 743-854. Conclusions about previously exposed vaccinees are limited, since just five or six AZD1222 recipients were seropositive for SARS-CoV-2 at baseline.

The sequences come from peripheral blood, collected on day 0 of MenACWY control vaccination. The TCR comes from an adult in good health. The chain uses TRBV3-1 (or the pseudogene TRBV3-2) and TRBJ1-3; there is no confident call for the D gene. The bases are TGTGCCAGCAGCCAACGCACCGGCTTCCCGGGAAACACCATATATTTT. This gives the protein CASSQRTGFPGNTIYF.